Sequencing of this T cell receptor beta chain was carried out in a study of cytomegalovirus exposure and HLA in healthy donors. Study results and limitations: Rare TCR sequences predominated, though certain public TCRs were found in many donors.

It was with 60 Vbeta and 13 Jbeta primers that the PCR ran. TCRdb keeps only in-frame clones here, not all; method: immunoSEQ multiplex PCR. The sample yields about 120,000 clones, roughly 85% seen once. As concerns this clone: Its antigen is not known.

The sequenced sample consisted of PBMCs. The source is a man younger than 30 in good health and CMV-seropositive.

CDR3 amino acids: CASSWTGTEAFF. The DNA for the CDR3 is TGCGCCAGCAGCTGGACTGGTACTGAAGCTTTCTTT. The chain links TRBV10-2 to TRBJ1-1, with D uncertain. Looked up from germline, CDR1 is WSHSY and CDR2 is SAAADI. CDR3 size: 12 residues. V lost 6 bases and J lost 5, with 10 bases in between.